This entry is about one T cell receptor (beta chain). There are a few counts of this clonotype. It has no known antigen specificity. Base qualities are not recorded, but no much larger clone differs from it by a single base. Via the germline V gene, CDR1 is SGHTA and CDR2 FQGNSA. After removal of 0 bases from V and 6 bases from J, the junction retains 4 bases not matched to a gene. Its CDR3 holds 15 amino acids, cysteine through phenylalanine. Only the CDR3 DNA is retained, 45 bases long and in frame from the first base. The protocol used for the library was 5' RACE. Sequencing was performed on an Illumina HiSeq 2500. A second PCR of about 6 to 11 cycles was performed with a sample-barcoded 5' primer and a J-beta primer mix. Each TCR beta cDNA molecule received a unique molecular identifier from a template-switch 5' adaptor carrying 12 random nucleotides. Each sample yielded at least 2.5 million CDR3-containing paired-end reads. First-strand cDNA was synthesized from all RNA with the Mint cDNA synthesis kit, primed by a TRBC-specific oligonucleotide. After uracil-DNA glycosylase treatment, a first 18-cycle PCR used universal primers M1SS and BC2_uni_R on all cDNA. The paper's data handling went like this. For normalization, 1 million high-quality reads, each with a distinct molecular identifier, were randomly selected from each sample. Reads with shared molecular identifiers were discarded instead of being binned into consensus sequences. MiTCR, run with a Q25 quality threshold and the strictest error-elimination algorithm, handled CDR3 identification, clonotype clustering and error correction. A nonparametric unseen species model using Euler transformation provided a lower-bound estimate of total TCR beta diversity. TCRdb handled the public reads itself, with Q25 trimming in fastp and clone calling in MiXCR, and kept productive beta chains. Records with the same CDR3 protein are collapsed into one entry carrying the most frequent genes and DNA. None of the V and J calls come from the authors' own analysis; TCRdb made them. The sample table lists 850,000 to 1,000,000 distinct CDR3 sequences, roughly 50% of them with a count of one. 20% to 25% of the sample comes from the top ten.

These data are taken from a study of blood T cells in healthy people across ages (dated by TCRdb to about 2015). General notes on the study: In model experiments, template switching captured about one uniquely barcoded TCR beta cDNA molecule for every two T cells. Four age groups were formed from the donors: young (average about 15 years), middle-aged (just under 40), aged (about 62) and long-lived (roughly 81). Age-related changes in TCR beta repertoire diversity were measured in the study by deep sequencing normalized with unique cDNA molecular identifiers. For two donors (one aged 18 to 29 and one aged 80 or older), the study analyzed two additional independent replicas of 1 million unique cDNA reads from the same blood draw. Donors of different ages were randomly distributed across sequencing lanes to avoid experimental bias.

The paper's findings and limits, for the study overall: The CMV infection status of donors was not known, potentially confounding age-related changes in expanded clonotypes. There was a strong correlation between observed TCR beta diversity and the percentage of naive T cells measured by flow cytometry. Since profiling was done on bulk unsorted PBMCs, naive and antigen-experienced compartments could not be conclusively compared. Compared with the aged group, the long-lived group had more naive CD4+ T cells, fewer expanded clones and increased TCR diversity, suggesting age selection. As age increased, observed TCR beta diversity per million T cells dropped in a roughly linear way, and a significant reduction was already evident by age about 40. Estimates of total diversity based on one million sequenced T cells were considered lower bounds and underestimates.

The donors were under 40 Caucasian individuals from Russia, aged roughly 6 to 90 years, who were systemically healthy. Ten milliliters of peripheral blood were drawn from each donor into EDTA-treated Vacutainer tubes. PBMCs were isolated by Ficoll-Paque density-gradient centrifugation, with at least 6 million obtained per sample. Total RNA, at least 6 micrograms per sample, was extracted from PBMCs with Trizol reagent. For every donor, an aliquot of PBMCs went through flow cytometry to measure the percentages of naive CD45RAhigh/CD27high T cells. This clonotype was sampled from a woman aged 60 to 75 in good health. Sequencing was done on a sample of blood. This sequence uses TRBV7-2 and TRBJ2-1; TRBD2 fits 8 bases in the junction. The nucleotide sequence is given as TGTGCCAGCAGCTTAGCCGGGAGGGCCGTCAATGAGCAGTTCTTC. Translation gives CASSLAGRAVNEQFF.